This entry lists 11 T cell receptor beta chains sequenced from one sample in a study of cytomegalovirus exposure and HLA in healthy donors. Method: immunoSEQ multiplex PCR; TCRdb's copy keeps in-frame clones and lacks some. The sample shows about 55,000 clones, around nine tenths of them seen only once. Sequenced: PBMCs. The receptors come from a man between 18 and 35 years old in good health and CMV-seronegative.

The V and J genes are TRBV6-1 and TRBJ2-2; D may be TRBD2 (6 bases). The CDR3 has 14 residues. The V end lost 10 bases, the J end lost 3 bases, and 15 bases lay between the germline ends. CDR1 and CDR2 from the germline V gene are MNHNS and SASEGT. The CDR3 DNA reads TGTGCCACCACGCTAGCGCCCTACACCGGGGAGCTGTTTTTT. Protein: CATTLAPYTGELFF.

This chain joins TRBV28 and TRBJ2-3; 8 bases agree with TRBD2. Trimming at V came to 3 bases and at J to 10 bases, leaving 12 bases not matched to a gene. Germline V gene lookup returns CDR1 MDHEN and CDR2 SYDVKM. This CDR3 contains 15 residues. CDR3 region: CASSLASGPEIAQYF. The CDR3 region has the DNA TGTGCCAGCAGTTTGGCTAGCGGGCCCGAAATAGCGCAGTATTTT.

The V gene is TRBV11-3, the J gene TRBJ1-1, with TRBD1 as a possible D gene (6 bases). This CDR3 spans 14 amino acids. Trimming stripped 4 bases from V and 1 base from J, with 10 bases between. CDR1 is SGHNT and CDR2 is YENEEA in the germline V gene. In DNA, the CDR3 is TGTGCCAGCAGCTCACAGGGTTCGAACACTGAAGCTTTCTTT. This translates into CASSSQGSNTEAFF.

This clone was observed a single time. The chain joins TRBV10-3 to TRBJ2-7; D gene unclear. The germline CDR1 and CDR2 sequences are ENHRY and SYGVKD. Trimming left V 4 bases short and J 3 bases short, with 7 bases between. The CDR3 contains 12 residues. The CDR3 region is CAISGPNYEQYF. CDR3 DNA sequence: TGTGCCATCAGTGGGCCGAACTACGAGCAGTACTTC.

The V gene is TRBV11-2, the J gene TRBJ2-7; TRBD2 matches 12 bases. The CDR3 totals 15 residues. Losses at the gene ends were 5 bases for V and 3 bases for J; bases not matched to a gene: 5. The V gene's germline CDR1 is SGHAT and CDR2 FQNNGV. CDR3 bases: TGTGCCAGCAGCCCCCGACTAGCGGGAGTCTACGAGCAGTACTTC. Translation gives CASSPRLAGVYEQYF. Complete variable domain (other parts from reference TRBV11-2 and TRBJ2-7): EAGVAQSPRYKIIEKRQSVAFWCNPISGHATLYWYQQILGQGPKLLIQFQNNGVVDDSQLPKDRFSAERLKGVDSTLKIQPAKLEDSAVYLCASSPRLAGVYEQYFGPGTRLTVT.

The rearrangement uses TRBV28 and TRBJ1-1; weak D call: TRBD1 (6 bases). Trimming stripped 4 bases from V and 4 bases from J, with 16 bases between. Germline values: CDR1 MDHEN, CDR2 SYDVKM. CDR3 length: 15 residues. CDR3 sequence reads: CASSSGGHRGTEAFF. As DNA, the CDR3 is TGTGCCAGCAGTTCGGGGGGCCACAGAGGCACTGAAGCTTTCTTT.

The V and J genes are TRBV5-6 and TRBJ1-5, with D uncertain. The V gene's germline CDR1 is SGHDT and CDR2 YYEEEE. The V and J ends lost 2 bases and 1 base respectively, with 10 bases between them. The CDR3 is 15 residues long. This CDR3 reads CASSLGTTSNQPQHF. The DNA for the CDR3 is TGTGCCAGCAGCTTAGGAACTACGAGCAATCAGCCCCAGCATTTT.

This chain links TRBV9 with TRBJ2-1; D is undetermined. The CDR3 has 15 amino acids. Trimming removed 0 bases from V and 6 bases from J, with 13 bases in between. CDR1 and CDR2 (germline): SGDLS, YYNGEE. CDR3 region: CASSVGGSTGNEQFF. The DNA of the CDR3 is TGTGCCAGCAGCGTAGGAGGTAGTACCGGCAATGAGCAGTTCTTC.

The CDR3 DNA reads as TGTGCCAGCAGCTTAGTTTTCAGGGGAAGGGACAATGAGCAGTTCTTC. Amino acid sequence: CASSLVFRGRDNEQFF. The genes are TRBV7-2 and TRBJ2-1; D is possibly TRBD1 (6 bases). The germline CDR1 and CDR2 sequences are SGHTA and FQGNSA. The germline V and J ends were trimmed by 1 base and 5 bases, with 15 bases remaining between them. This CDR3 spans 16 amino acids.

This clone was seen only once. The gene calls are TRBV7-8 and TRBJ1-1; unclear D gene. Germline CDR1 is SGHVS and CDR2 is FQNEAQ. The CDR3 sequence is 14 residues long. Deletions cut 6 bases from V and 1 base from J, with 12 bases between. CDR3 sequence reads: CASSPQTGNTEAFF. Written as DNA, the CDR3 is TGTGCCAGCAGTCCCCAGACGGGGAACACTGAAGCTTTCTTT.

The CDR3 DNA sequence: TGTGCCAGCAGGGAGGTGGGGGGGGCCTACGAGCAGTACTTC. Translating it yields CASREVGGAYEQYF. The chain combines TRBV28 with TRBJ2-7; 7 positions agree with TRBD2. The germline CDR1 and CDR2 sequences are MDHEN and SYDVKM. V shed 6 bases, J shed 2 bases, and the junction held 7 bases outside the gene matches. The CDR3 has 14 residues. Filled out from reference TRBV28 and TRBJ2-7, the complete variable domain reads DVKVTQSSRYLVKRTGEKVFLECVQDMDHENMFWYRQDPGLGLRLIYFSYDVKMKEKGDIPEGYSVSREKKERFSLILESASTNQTSMYLCASREVGGAYEQYFGPGTRLTVT.